Listed below are T cell receptor beta chains from one sample, sequenced in a study of blood T cell repertoires in COVID-19. Method: immunoSEQ multiplex PCR; TCRdb's copy keeps in-frame clones and lacks some. The sample has some 250,000 clones; under 90% are singletons. Sequences were obtained from peripheral blood. The receptors derive from a woman aged 18-29 years with acute or convalescent COVID-19. The conserved cysteine and the conserved F or W are not part of the CDR3 here.

length	V	J	CDR3
13	TRBV19	TRBJ1-5	ASSYVGPGAQPQH
12	TRBV27	TRBJ2-7	ASKSRGGSYEQY
15	TRBV28	TRBJ1-2	ASSSHHGGRGGHGYT
12	TRBV7-8	TRBJ2-1	ASSLEREYGEQF
13	TRBV18	TRBJ1-1	ASSPIKQGNTEAF
11	TRBV7-8	TRBJ2-7	ASISGSSYEQY
18	TRBV28	TRBJ2-7	ASSSPGGAGPDGDPYEQY
14	TRBV25-1	TRBJ2-1	ASSEFDAGVGYEQF
15	TRBV2	TRBJ1-6	ASRGEGGAPYNSPLH
13	TRBV29-1	TRBJ2-7	SVSPPTGPRNEQY
16	TRBV18	TRBJ1-3	ASSPPRGQGAAGNTIY
15	TRBV6-2/TRBV6-3	TRBJ1-4	ASSWDREVATNEKLF
15	TRBV5-1	TRBJ1-5	ASSPATGYRSNQPQH
14	TRBV11-2	TRBJ1-1	ASSFSMTGGNTEAF
14	TRBV4-2	TRBJ2-3	ASSQEAGYRADTQY
10	TRBV7-9	TRBJ1-1	ASSQAYTEAF
14	TRBV10-2	TRBJ2-3	ASSAGRDISTDTQY
11	TRBV5-6	TRBJ2-1	ASSWDRDIEQF
14	TRBV6-2/TRBV6-3	TRBJ2-3	ASSYEAGGNPDTQY
9	TRBV30	TRBJ1-2	ASGVNYGYT
13	TRBV3-1/TRBV3-2	TRBJ2-2	ASSQATFNTGELF
12	TRBV5-1	TRBJ2-1	ASSTRTTYNEQF
12	TRBV30	TRBJ2-2	AWSFSGGTGELF
14	TRBV19	TRBJ1-5	ASSPRTGSWGQPQH
16	TRBV9	TRBJ2-7	ASSVVQPTSGRGEEQY